The rows below give T cell receptor beta chains drawn from one sample of a study of PD-L1 blockade in urothelial cancer. Produced via immunoSEQ multiplex PCR; TCRdb's table is partial and in-frame only. The table records 50,000 to 70,000 clones, 80% to 90% of them present only once. The input for sequencing was PBMCs, taken around atezolizumab (anti-PD-L1) treatment. Source of these receptors: a man in his sixties or seventies with urothelial cancer. CDR3s include the opening cysteine and the closing phenylalanine or tryptophan. Expanded clones are given a class, and other clones once, few, many or no size at all.

TRBJ2-7,TRBV7-9,once,CASSSHTLAPDTYEQYF
TRBJ1-5,TRBV28,-,CASSRQLGNQPQHF
TRBJ2-1,TRBV29-1,-,CSERTGGNEQFF
TRBJ2-1,TRBV7-9,-,CASSSGLAGNNEQFF
TRBJ2-1,TRBV4-2,-,CASSPQGTSGSNEQFF
TRBJ2-7,TRBV19,few,CASNTGQWNSYEQYF
TRBJ1-4,TRBV7-8,-,CASSVVRPVDNEKLFF
TRBJ1-3,TRBV4-1,many,CASSQVPRVSGNTIYF
TRBJ1-2,TRBV27,-,CASSQSGGRDYGYTF
TRBJ2-3,TRBV12-5,-,CASGSRVSDTQYF
TRBJ2-1,TRBV7-2,-,CASSLTLAGEQFF
TRBJ1-1,TRBV5-1,-,CASSLARTGRTEAFF
TRBJ2-2,TRBV10-3,-,CAISGSLGTGGTGELFF
TRBJ2-7,TRBV4-3,-,CASSLHSGSSLSYEQYF
TRBJ2-3,TRBV30,-,CAWSGGAGTDTQYF
TRBJ2-3,TRBV5-6,-,CASSSHKSLLTDTQYF
TRBJ2-7,TRBV5-6,-,CASSPDNGALREQYF
TRBJ2-1,TRBV11-3,few,CASSSRRLASYNEQFF
TRBJ1-5,TRBV6-1,-,CASSLRGVQPQHF
TRBJ2-1,TRBV4-3,-,CASSQDVSGIYNEQFF